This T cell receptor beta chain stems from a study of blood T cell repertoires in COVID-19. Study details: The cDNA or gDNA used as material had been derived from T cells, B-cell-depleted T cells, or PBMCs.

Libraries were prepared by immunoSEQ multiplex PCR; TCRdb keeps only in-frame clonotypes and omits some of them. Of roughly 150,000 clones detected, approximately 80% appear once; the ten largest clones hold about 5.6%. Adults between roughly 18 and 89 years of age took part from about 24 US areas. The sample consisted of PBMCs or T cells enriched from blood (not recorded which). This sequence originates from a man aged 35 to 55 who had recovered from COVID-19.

CDR3 amino acids: CASSLSVRSDEQYF. The CDR3 DNA reads as TGTGCCAGCAGCTTGTCCGTCCGGTCTGACGAGCAGTACTTC. The gene calls are TRBV5-5 and TRBJ2-7, with D uncertain. This CDR3 is 14 amino acids long. Germline V gene lookup returns CDR1 SGHKS and CDR2 YYEKEE (reference sequence). Trimming removed 1 base from V and 5 bases from J, with 13 bases in between. Using reference TRBV5-5 and TRBJ2-7 for the parts outside the CDR3, the full variable domain is DAGVTQSPTHLIKTRGQQVTLRCSPISGHKSVSWYQQVLGQGPQFIFQYYEKEERGRGNFPDRFSARQFPNYSSELNVNALLLGDSALYLCASSLSVRSDEQYFGPGTRLTVT.